This TCR beta chain was documented in a study of T-cell reconstitution after alpha-beta-depleted transplantation in children. For TCRbeta, the library was prepared with unique molecular identifiers. TCRdb passed the PCR reads through MiXCR, listing each CDR3 protein once. The table includes 200,000 to 300,000 distinct CDR3 sequences, roughly 24% detected once. Germline V CDR1 and CDR2: SQVTM, ANQGSEA. V was cut by 7 bases and J by 6 bases, with 9 bases left in between. The CDR3 extends over 11 amino acids. This clonotype was detected a few times. The sequence was obtained from a girl aged 2 to 10 with Fanconi anemia, due to receive a stem cell transplant. Sequencing used PBMCs, obtained before TCRalphabeta/CD19-depleted stem cell transplant. The rearrangement joins TRBV29-1 to TRBJ2-2, with D unresolved. The CDR3 DNA is TGCAGCGCCAGGACCGCCGGGGAGCTGTTTTTT. It translates to CSARTAGELFF.